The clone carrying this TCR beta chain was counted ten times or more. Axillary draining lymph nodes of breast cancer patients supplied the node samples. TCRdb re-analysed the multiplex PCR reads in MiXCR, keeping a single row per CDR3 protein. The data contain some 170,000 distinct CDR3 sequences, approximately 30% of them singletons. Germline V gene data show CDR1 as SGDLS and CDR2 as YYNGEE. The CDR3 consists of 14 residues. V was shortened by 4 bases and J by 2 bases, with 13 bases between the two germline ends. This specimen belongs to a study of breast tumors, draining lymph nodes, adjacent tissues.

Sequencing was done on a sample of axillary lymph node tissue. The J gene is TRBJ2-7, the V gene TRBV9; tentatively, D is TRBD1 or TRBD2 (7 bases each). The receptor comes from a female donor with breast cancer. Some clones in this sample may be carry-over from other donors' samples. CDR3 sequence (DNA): TGTGCCAGCAGCCCCCAGGGGGGGGCCTACGAGCAGTACTTC. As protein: CASSPQGGAYEQYF.